A single sample is the source of the 9 T cell receptor beta chains below, sequenced in a study of human T cells and chemical hapten exposure. Time point meaning: patch test 1, 2 weeks after DPC sensitization. Treatment given: therapeutic diphenylcyclopropenone sensitization with weekly scalp DPC. TCRdb re-called the RACE reads through MiXCR, storing one row per CDR3 protein. This table holds roughly 360,000 distinct CDR3 sequences, roughly 4.8% found once. The sample was whole blood, taken in connection with sensitization to the hapten diphenylcyclopropenone (DPC). The receptors originated from a woman aged 45 to 65 with alopecia areata. Some clones in this sample may be carry-over from other donors' samples.

The chain employs TRBV29-1 and TRBJ2-3; D is uncertain. Trimming left V 1 base short and J 6 bases short, with 17 bases between. The CDR3 is made up of 15 amino acids. Germline CDR1 reads SQVTM; CDR2 reads ANQGSEA. The CDR3 nucleotides read TGCAGCGTTGAAGGTTATCCGGGCGAATTGGATACGCAGTATTTT. Protein product: CSVEGYPGELDTQYF.

This clonotype was seen only a few times. The chain joins TRBV4-2 to TRBJ2-1, with D possibly matching TRBD2 (5 bases). Between the trimmed V and J ends, which lost 1 base and 9 bases, there was a span of 10 bases. Germline loops: CDR1 LGHNA, CDR2 YNFKEQ. This CDR3 contains 13 residues. CDR3 sequence (DNA): TGTGCCAGCAGCCAAGGCACCGGAGGTGAGCAGTTCTTC. It encodes CASSQGTGGEQFF.

The CDR3, as DNA: TGCGCCAGCAGCTCCGGGACTAGCGGGGAAGATACGCAGTATTTT. This translates into CASSSGTSGEDTQYF. J is TRBJ2-3 and V is TRBV5-1; 13 positions agree with TRBD2. The CDR3 has 15 amino acids. Germline-derived CDR1 and CDR2 are SGHRS and YFSETQ. The trim removed 3 bases at V and 5 bases at J, leaving 3 bases unmatched.

This clonotype showed up many times. The chain is built from TRBV5-1 and TRBJ2-7; possibly TRBD1 or TRBD2 for D (5 bases each). CDR1 SGHRS and CDR2 YFSETQ come from the germline V gene. There are 16 residues in the CDR3. The V end was cut by 0 bases, the J end by 0 bases, with 13 bases between. CDR3 DNA: TGCGCCAGCAGCTTGGTCTCTTCGGGGCCCTCCTACGAGCAGTACTTC. Translated, it gives CASSLVSSGPSYEQYF.

This clonotype was seen a handful of times. The chain combines TRBV12-3 or TRBV12-4 with TRBJ1-4; the match to TRBD1 covers 11 bases. This CDR3 spans 15 amino acids. Trimming at V came to 6 bases and at J to 6 bases, leaving 6 bases not matched to a gene. CDR3 nucleotides: TGTGCCAGCAGCATAGGACAGGGGGCATATGAAAAACTGTTTTTT. It translates to CASSIGQGAYEKLFF.

This clonotype was detected only a few times. The V gene is TRBV18, the J gene TRBJ1-2; maybe TRBD1 (5 bases). The CDR3 consists of 14 residues. V lost 8 bases, J lost 4 bases, and 17 bases lay in between. Germline assignment: CDR1 KGHSH and CDR2 LQKENI. This CDR3 reads CASQPPGGPYGYTF. The CDR3, as DNA: TGTGCCAGCCAACCTCCGGGGGGTCCCTATGGCTACACCTTC.

The chain joins TRBV6-1 to TRBJ2-5, with D perhaps TRBD1 (5 bases). The CDR3 has 14 residues. With 6 bases removed from V and 1 base from J, the gap between germline ends came to 12 bases. Germline V gene sequence: CDR1 MNHNS, CDR2 SASEGT. Here the CDR3 DNA reads TGTGCCAGCAGCGAGGACAAACTCCAAGAGACCCAGTACTTC. Its protein is CASSEDKLQETQYF.

V is TRBV28 and J is TRBJ2-7; D gene ambiguous. With 8 bases removed from V and 3 bases from J, the gap between germline ends came to 14 bases. Germline V gene lookup returns CDR1 MDHEN and CDR2 SYDVKM. This CDR3 has 13 residues. CDR3 sequence (DNA): TGTGCCAGCTGGACCGCAGCCAACTACGAGCAGTACTTC. Protein: CASWTAANYEQYF.

This clonotype has a count of ten or more. The chain uses TRBV12-3 or TRBV12-4 and TRBJ2-7; 10 bases map to TRBD1. Trimming cost V 0 bases and J 4 bases; bases outside gene matches: 3. The CDR3 runs 15 residues. The CDR3 reads CASSLAGTGEYEQYF. As DNA, the CDR3 is TGTGCCAGCAGTTTAGCGGGGACAGGGGAGTACGAGCAGTACTTC.